This TCR beta chain stems from a study of low-dose radiotherapy and immunotherapy resistance in tumors. As for the study in general: Cohort 2's total reached 13 Gy over 26 weeks, at 1 Gy per fraction every two weeks. Every two weeks, cyclophosphamide 200 mg/m2 was infused one day before radiation plus immunotherapy.

First-strand cDNA used TRAV- and TRBV-specific primers, covering alpha and beta chains. PCR amplification of the TCRs was performed with Phusion for 20 PCR cycles, and it relied on a constant-region primer together with a V-primer adapter. TCRdb used MiXCR to reprocess the reads, holding one entry per CDR3 protein. Seen here are about 58,000 distinct CDR3 sequences, around 23% observed once, and the top ten hold under 7%. Stated time point: after trial treatment. Treatment noted: LDRT plus nivolumab, ipilimumab, low-dose cyclophosphamide and aspirin (RACIN trial). Low-dose radiotherapy, low-dose cyclophosphamide, aspirin, ipilimumab and nivolumab were all given to the donors. This clonotype was seen many times. This CDR3 comprises 15 residues. Looked up from germline, CDR1 is SGHRS and CDR2 is YFSETQ. V shed 4 bases and J 10 bases; nucleotides not matched to a gene: 12.

The V and J genes are TRBV5-1 and TRBJ2-1, with 9 positions matching TRBD2. The origin of this receptor is a male donor with prostate cancer. The source was PBMCs, collected after low-dose radiotherapy plus immunotherapy. CDR3: CASSPVAGEVGEQFF. The DNA of the CDR3 is TGCGCCAGCAGCCCGGTAGCGGGAGAGGTCGGGGAGCAGTTCTTC.